This TCR beta chain was sequenced for a study of T cell clonotyping in hematopoietic cell transplantation. TCRdb's table, derived via immunoSEQ multiplex PCR, lists solely in-frame clones and lacks some. The sample has nearly 20,000 clones, under 85% seen once. Points from the study as a whole: Pathologically expanded recipient clonotypes increased progressively from day 30 to day 180 as diversity fell. Higher Inverse Simpson Index values in graft donor and pretransplant recipient predicted broader posttransplant TCR diversity. Without cell sorting, CD4 versus CD8 contributions remain unresolved.

The CDR3 loop spans 14 amino acids. In germline, CDR1 is MNHEY, CDR2 SVGAGI. V was clipped by 4 bases and J by 5 bases, with 14 bases between them. As concerns this clone: As yet, its antigen is unknown.

This TCR came from a man in his 60s in good health. Some clones in this sample may be carry-over from other donors' samples. The source material was peripheral blood mononuclear cells. V is TRBV6-5 and J is TRBJ1-2; possibly TRBD1 for D (5 bases). The CDR3 spells CASSSVGPTYGYTF. The CDR3 DNA reads TGTGCCAGCAGTTCCGTGGGACCGACTTATGGCTACACCTTC.